This T cell receptor beta chain was observed in a study of cytomegalovirus exposure and HLA in healthy donors. Study observations and caveats: Sequencing had likely introduced a cluster of highly shared sequence variants as an artifact.

This clone occurred a few times. What it binds is not known. Germline V CDR1 and CDR2: MNHEY, SVGAGI. J gave up 8 bases and V 4 bases, and 16 bases lay outside the gene matches. This CDR3 comprises 16 residues. The PCR contained 60 Vbeta and 13 Jbeta primers. Profiled with immunoSEQ multiplex PCR; TCRdb holds only in-frame clones, not every one. The table shows around 150,000 clones, with about 76% occurring only once. The origin of this receptor is a human donor in good health. Sequences were obtained from PBMCs. The J gene is TRBJ1-1, the V gene TRBV6-5; 7 bases map to TRBD1. CDR3 in amino acids: CASSSPPYRGRAEAFF. The DNA for the CDR3 is TGTGCCAGCAGTTCCCCGCCGTACAGGGGTAGAGCCGAAGCTTTCTTT.